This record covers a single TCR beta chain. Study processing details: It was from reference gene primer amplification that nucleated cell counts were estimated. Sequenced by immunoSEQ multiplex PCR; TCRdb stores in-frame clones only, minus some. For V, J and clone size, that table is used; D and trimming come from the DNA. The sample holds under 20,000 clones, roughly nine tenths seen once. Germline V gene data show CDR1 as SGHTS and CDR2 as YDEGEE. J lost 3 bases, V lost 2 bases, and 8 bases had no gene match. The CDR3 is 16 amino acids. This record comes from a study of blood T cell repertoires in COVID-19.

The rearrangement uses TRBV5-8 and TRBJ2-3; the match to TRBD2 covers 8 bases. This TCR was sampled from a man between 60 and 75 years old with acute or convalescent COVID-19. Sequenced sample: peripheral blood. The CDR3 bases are TGTGCCAGCAGCTTCCTTGGACTAGCCGTAACAGATACGCAGTATTTT. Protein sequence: CASSFLGLAVTDTQYF.